What follows describes a single TCR beta chain. This sample stems from a study of blood T cell repertoires in COVID-19. Background on the study: Sources were T cells, B-cell-depleted T cells, or PBMCs; the material itself was cDNA or gDNA.

The table came from immunoSEQ multiplex PCR; TCRdb's copy has only in-frame clones and leaves some out. Counted here are tens of thousands of clones, around 92% occurring once; the ten biggest clones make up 1.5% to 2%. The CDR3 consists of 17 residues. The junction had 14 bases not matched to a gene; V was cut back by 2 bases and J by 8 bases. The germline gives CDR1 GTSNPN, CDR2 SVGIG (reference sequence). The specimen sequenced was peripheral blood. This TCR was sampled from a woman aged 45-65 years in a cohort sampled during active COVID-19. The V call is TRBV30, the J call TRBJ2-1; the match to TRBD1 covers 11 bases. CDR3 coding DNA: TGTGCCTGGAGTTTGCCACATTGGGACAGGGGGTTGGATGAGCAGTTCTTC. It is translated as CAWSLPHWDRGLDEQFF.